A single sample gave rise to the 30 T cell receptor beta chains below, sequenced in a study of T cells in localized non-small cell lung cancer. The protocol was immunoSEQ multiplex PCR, while the TCRdb copy is restricted to in-frame clones and leaves out a portion. The top ten hold about 4.8% of the sample, which has 23,000 or so clones, 65% to 85% seen once. The sequencing used PBMCs, collected before any cancer treatment. All receptors come from a man aged 35 to 69 with stage II lung adenocarcinoma.

This chain connects TRBV7-2 to TRBJ2-7, with D maybe TRBD1 (6 bases). The germline CDR1 and CDR2 sequences are SGHTA and FQGNSA. V shed 5 bases and J shed 3 bases, with 14 bases lying between them. CDR3 length: 14 amino acids. Written as DNA, the CDR3 is TGTGCCAGCAGCCTACAGGGTTCTCTCTACGAGCAGTACTTC. Its translation is CASSLQGSLYEQYF.

This clone was seen more than once but under ten times. The V and J genes are TRBV19 and TRBJ2-5; 7 positions match TRBD1. CDR1 is LNHDA and CDR2 is SQIVND in the germline V gene (reference sequence). Germline trimming cut 3 bases from V and 4 bases from J; bases unmatched to any gene: 5. This CDR3 has 14 amino acids. DNA of the CDR3: TGTGCCAGTAGTATTACAGGGGTAAGAGAGACCCAGTACTTC. Its translation is CASSITGVRETQYF.

The CDR3 protein is CATQGAGGANVLTF. CDR3 bases: TGTGCCACCCAGGGGGCCGGTGGGGCCAACGTCCTGACTTTC. The chain combines TRBV19 with TRBJ2-6; TRBD1 agrees at 8 bases. The V gene end was trimmed by 10 bases and the J gene end by 3 bases; junction bases not matched to a gene: 5. Germline V gives CDR1 LNHDA, CDR2 SQIVND (reference sequence). This CDR3 is built from 14 residues.

The chain employs TRBV14 and TRBJ2-3; a possible D gene is TRBD2 (5 bases). Germline loops: CDR1 SGHDN, CDR2 FVKESK. CDR3 length equals 16 residues. V lost 3 bases to trimming and J lost 1 base, with 14 bases between them. The CDR3 region is CASSHGLFLGTDTQYF. In DNA, the CDR3 is TGTGCCAGCAGCCACGGACTGTTTTTGGGCACAGATACGCAGTATTTT.

This clone showed up just a few times. This chain joins TRBV30 and TRBJ1-4, with D maybe TRBD1 (6 bases). Trimming stripped 4 bases from V and 5 bases from J, with 17 bases between. From germline, CDR1 is GTSNPN and CDR2 SVGIG (reference sequence). The CDR3 consists of 15 residues. CDR3 loop: CAWMSMRQGNEKLFF. The CDR3 coding sequence is TGTGCCTGGATGAGTATGAGGCAGGGGAATGAAAAACTGTTTTTT. Based on the CDR3 plus reference TRBV30 and TRBJ1-4, the full variable domain is SQTIHQWPATLVQPVGSPLSLECTVEGTSNPNLYWYRQAAGRGLQLLFYSVGIGQISSEVPQNLSASRPQDRQFILSSKKLLLSDSGFYLCAWMSMRQGNEKLFFGSGTQLSVL.

The chain is built from TRBV6-6 and TRBJ1-1; no clear D gene. The CDR3 is 13 amino acids. Per the germline V gene, CDR1 is MNHNY and CDR2 is SVGAGI (reference sequence). Trimming left V 0 bases short and J 1 base short, with 3 bases between. CDR3 nucleotides: TGTGCCAGCAGTTACTCGTCGAACACTGAAGCTTTCTTT. Its protein product is CASSYSSNTEAFF.

This clone showed up just a few times. This chain connects TRBV30 to TRBJ1-5; D call uncertain. This CDR3 spans 12 amino acids. V was trimmed by 1 base and J by 2 bases, leaving 3 bases between them. The V gene's germline CDR1 is GTSNPN and CDR2 SVGIG (reference sequence). This CDR3 reads CAWSGGNQPQHF. Written as DNA, the CDR3 is TGTGCCTGGAGTGGGGGCAATCAGCCCCAGCATTTT.

V usage is TRBV6-1 and J usage is TRBJ2-5; 10 bases map to TRBD2. After removal of 8 bases from V and 5 bases from J, the junction contained 5 bases not matched to a gene. The CDR3 consists of 13 residues. Germline CDR1 MNHNS, CDR2 SASEGT. This chain's CDR3 is CASGLAGAETQYF. CDR3 DNA sequence: TGTGCCAGCGGGCTAGCGGGGGCCGAGACCCAGTACTTC.

CDR3 nucleotides: TGTGCCAGTAGTATAAGTAGGCTCCTAAATCAGCCCCAGCATTTT. It translates to CASSISRLLNQPQHF. The V call is TRBV19, the J call TRBJ1-5; D unresolved. Trimming took 2 bases from V and 4 from J, leaving 12 bases between them. This CDR3 has 15 amino acids. CDR1 LNHDA and CDR2 SQIVND come from the germline V gene (reference sequence).

V is TRBV7-9 and J is TRBJ1-5; D is unclear. Trimming left V 7 bases short and J 4 bases short, with 8 bases between. Germline V gives CDR1 SEHNR, CDR2 FQNEAQ (reference sequence). The CDR3 runs 12 residues. The CDR3 bases are TGTGCCAGCAAGAGGGAAAATCAGCCCCAGCATTTT. This encodes CASKRENQPQHF.

This chain uses TRBV6-6 with TRBJ1-2, with D perhaps matching TRBD1 (5 bases). Germline lookup yields CDR1 MNHNY and CDR2 SVGAGI (reference sequence). Trimming pared 2 bases from V and 13 bases from J, leaving 14 bases between. The CDR3 contains 12 residues. The CDR3 reads CASSYPLTAGTF. DNA for the CDR3: TGTGCCAGCAGTTACCCATTGACAGCGGGCACCTTC.

This clone showed up just once. This chain connects TRBV7-9 to TRBJ1-4; D perhaps matches TRBD1 (6 bases). V was shortened by 5 bases and J by 4 bases, with 17 bases between the two germline ends. Germline-derived CDR1 and CDR2 are SEHNR and FQNEAQ (reference sequence). The CDR3 loop spans 16 amino acids. The CDR3 DNA follows: TGTGCCAGCAGCACCACGCGACAGGTGAATAATGAAAAACTGTTTTTT. Protein sequence: CASSTTRQVNNEKLFF.

The chain carries TRBV7-8 and TRBJ2-2; 10 bases are a match to TRBD1. The CDR3 loop spans 15 amino acids. Per germline, CDR1 SGHVS and CDR2 FQNEAQ. Trimming removed 5 bases from V and 6 bases from J; junction bases left unmatched: 6. The CDR3 nucleotides read TGTGCCAGCAGCCCAGGACAGGGGGGCCCCGGGGAGCTGTTTTTT. Its protein product is CASSPGQGGPGELFF.

CDR3 in amino acids: CASSWGQGASYEQYF. In DNA, the CDR3 is TGCGCCAGCAGTTGGGGACAGGGGGCTTCCTACGAGCAGTACTTC. The chain couples TRBV5-1 to TRBJ2-7, with TRBD1 matching 12 bases. Germline CDR1 SGHRS, CDR2 YFSETQ. This CDR3 is built from 15 residues. The V gene end was trimmed by 5 bases and the J gene end by 1 base; junction bases not matched to a gene: 4.

The chain is built from TRBV2 and TRBJ2-7; the D gene is possibly TRBD2 (6 bases). V lost 6 bases and J lost 0, with 9 bases in between. Germline-derived CDR1 and CDR2 are SNHLY and FYNNEI. The CDR3 length is 13 residues. The CDR3: CASRDYLSYEQYF. CDR3 DNA sequence: TGTGCCAGCAGGGACTACCTCTCCTACGAGCAGTACTTC. The full variable domain, its missing parts supplied by reference TRBV2 and TRBJ2-7, is EPEVTQTPSHQVTQMGQEVILRCVPISNHLYFYWYRQILGQKVEFLVSFYNNEISEKSEIFDDQFSVERPDGSNFTLKIRSTKLEDSAMYFCASRDYLSYEQYFGPGTRLTVT.

The rearrangement links TRBV18 to TRBJ2-3; no clear D gene. V lost 2 bases and J 1 base, leaving 10 bases between the germline ends. The CDR3 covers 15 residues. Germline V CDR1 and CDR2: KGHSH, LQKENI. DNA of the CDR3: TGTGCCAGCTCACCAACGCGGTCACGCACAGATACGCAGTATTTT. It encodes CASSPTRSRTDTQYF.

The chain uses TRBV5-6 and TRBJ2-5; TRBD2 matches at 14 bases. Germline V CDR1 and CDR2: SGHDT, YYEEEE. After removal of 3 bases from V and 5 bases from J, the junction contained 9 bases not matched to a gene. CDR3 length equals 17 residues. The CDR3: CASSSATSGGAGETQYF. The CDR3 region has the DNA TGTGCCAGCAGCTCGGCGACTAGCGGGGGGGCAGGCGAGACCCAGTACTTC.

A few counts support this clone. The chain has TRBV30 and TRBJ1-2; D unresolved. The CDR3 sequence is 13 residues long. Trimming took 0 bases from V and 0 from J, leaving 5 bases between them. Looked up from germline, CDR1 is GTSNPN and CDR2 is SVGIG (reference sequence). CDR3 in DNA: TGTGCCTGGAGTGTAACCCCTAACTATGGCTACACCTTC. It translates to CAWSVTPNYGYTF.

The chain employs TRBV5-6 and TRBJ2-2; TRBD1 is a possible D gene (5 bases). The V gene lost 6 bases and the J gene lost 6 bases, with 15 bases spanning the gap. Per the germline V gene, CDR1 is SGHDT and CDR2 is YYEEEE. The CDR3 runs to 14 residues. The CDR3 nucleotides read TGTGCCAGCACCCCTAGGGGCAGTGCCGGGGAGCTGTTTTTT. Translated: CASTPRGSAGELFF.

The rearrangement links TRBV9 to TRBJ2-7; maybe TRBD1 (6 bases). The V gene lost 1 base and the J gene lost 0 bases, with 11 bases spanning the gap. Germline V gene lookup returns CDR1 SGDLS and CDR2 YYNGEE. The CDR3 runs to 15 residues. The CDR3 protein is CASSVLGGSSYEQYF. CDR3 coding DNA: TGTGCCAGCAGCGTATTAGGGGGAAGCTCCTACGAGCAGTACTTC.

Sample share makes this clone medium-sized. The genes are TRBV6-1 and TRBJ1-5; possible D gene TRBD1, 5 bases. Trimming removed 2 bases at V and 0 bases at J, with 17 bases between. Germline CDR1 and CDR2: MNHNS and SASEGT. This CDR3 region has 18 residues. The CDR3 DNA sequence: TGTGCCAGCAGTGAACAGGGACGGGTGGGCCATAGCAATCAGCCCCAGCATTTT. This encodes CASSEQGRVGHSNQPQHF.

The chain combines TRBV9 with TRBJ1-3; D is ambiguous. The length of the CDR3 is 14 residues. The V end lost 5 bases, the J end lost 0 bases, and 9 bases lay between the germline ends. Germline V gene lookup returns CDR1 SGDLS and CDR2 YYNGEE. The chain's CDR3 is CASSSSYSGNTIYF. The CDR3 DNA sequence: TGTGCCAGCAGTTCCAGCTACTCTGGAAACACCATATATTTT.

The chain recombines TRBV6-5 with TRBJ1-3; D unresolved. CDR1 is MNHEY and CDR2 is SVGAGI in the germline V gene. The CDR3 is made up of 13 amino acids. Trimming pared 10 bases from V and 2 bases from J, leaving 12 bases between. CDR3 sequence reads: CAIRGGPGNTIYF. Written as DNA, the CDR3 is TGTGCCATCCGTGGAGGACCTGGAAACACCATATATTTT.

CDR3 sequence (DNA): TGTGCCAGCAGCTCCGGACTAGCGGGAGTGAGGCAAAACATTCAGTACTTC. This encodes CASSSGLAGVRQNIQYF. The rearrangement joins TRBV11-1 to TRBJ2-4; 13 bases match TRBD2. CDR1 and CDR2 (germline): SGHAT, FQDESV (reference sequence). The CDR3 loop spans 17 amino acids. V trimming: 4 bases; J trimming: 5 bases; junction bases outside the gene matches: 8.

The rearrangement links TRBV7-2 to TRBJ2-7; D tentatively reads TRBD1 or TRBD2 (5 bases each). The CDR3 spans 15 residues. Per the germline V gene, CDR1 is SGHTA and CDR2 is FQGNSA. V was cut by 5 bases and J by 3 bases, with 17 bases left in between. The CDR3 loop reads CASSLTGTFYYEQYF. In nucleotides, the CDR3 is TGTGCCAGCAGCCTTACTGGGACCTTTTACTACGAGCAGTACTTC.

The chain couples TRBV2 to TRBJ2-1, with 7 bases lining up with TRBD2. The CDR3 is made up of 15 amino acids. Germline CDR1 SNHLY, CDR2 FYNNEI. V shed 5 bases, J shed 8 bases, and the junction held 12 bases outside the gene matches. The CDR3 is CASSPRGILTDEQFF. For the CDR3, the DNA is TGTGCCAGCAGTCCGCGGGGGATTCTAACGGATGAGCAGTTCTTC.

This clone came up once. The chain links TRBV13 to TRBJ2-7; D call uncertain. The CDR3 contains 13 residues. Germline V gives CDR1 PRHDT, CDR2 FYEKMQ (reference sequence). V was clipped by 3 bases and J by 4 bases, with 10 bases between them. The DNA for the CDR3 is TGTGCCAGCAGCTTGAGAGCTAGGTACGAGCAGTACTTC. Its translation is CASSLRARYEQYF.

The V and J genes are TRBV5-8 and TRBJ2-1, with 8 nucleotides matching TRBD1. Germline loops: CDR1 SGHTS, CDR2 YDEGEE. CDR3 size: 15 residues. The V and J ends lost 0 bases and 5 bases, in that order; junction bases with no gene match: 4. CDR3 amino acids: CASSLGTGTDNEQFF. The CDR3 region has the DNA TGTGCCAGCAGCTTGGGGACAGGGACTGACAATGAGCAGTTCTTC.

The CDR3 nucleotides read TGCGCCAGCAGCCCCGTGGCAGGGCCTAATGAAAAACTGTTTTTT. Residues: CASSPVAGPNEKLFF. V gene TRBV5-1 combines with J gene TRBJ1-4; perhaps TRBD1 as D (5 bases). Germline-derived CDR1 and CDR2 are SGHRS and YFSETQ. Trimming removed 4 bases from V and 3 bases from J, with 13 bases in between. The CDR3 is 15 residues long.

The V call is TRBV7-6, the J call TRBJ1-2; no firm D call. The CDR3 is 10 residues long. V was cut by 1 base and J by 13 bases, with 7 bases left in between. Germline loops: CDR1 SGHVS, CDR2 FNYEAQ. This CDR3 reads CASSLVGLTF. The CDR3 coding sequence is TGTGCCAGCAGCTTAGTCGGCCTCACCTTC.